The present T cell receptor (beta chain) was sequenced within a study of blood T cell repertoires in COVID-19. Germline CDR1 is LNHDA and CDR2 is SQIVND (reference sequence). The CDR3 contains 16 residues. V lost 3 bases, J lost 4 bases, and 19 bases lay in between. The data were produced by immunoSEQ multiplex PCR, yet TCRdb's version contains in-frame clones alone and is incomplete. This sample yields about 190,000 clones, of which more than 60% are seen a single time; roughly 12% belongs to the top ten. The sequence was collected from a woman aged 50 to 60 with acute or convalescent COVID-19. Sequencing used peripheral blood. The gene calls are TRBV19 and TRBJ2-7; TRBD2 might be the D (6 bases). The CDR3 reads CASSIGGGALRYEQYF. Written as DNA, the CDR3 is TGTGCCAGTAGTATCGGAGGCGGGGCCCTTAGGTACGAGCAGTACTTC.